The 7 T cell receptor beta chains in this list originate from one sample, sequenced in a study of early T cells in non-severe SARS-CoV-2 infection. Each CDR3 protein is one row after TCRdb ran MiXCR on the 5' RACE reads. This table holds about 67,000 distinct CDR3 sequences, around a tenth found once. The sequencing input was whole blood. The source is an adult who was a healthcare worker with PCR-confirmed SARS-CoV-2 infection or an uninfected control (not recorded which).

This clonotype came up many times. The gene calls are TRBV18 and TRBJ2-4, with 8 bases aligning to TRBD1. The V gene end was trimmed by 3 bases and the J gene end by 5 bases; junction bases not matched to a gene: 0. The CDR3 covers 13 residues. Germline CDR1 KGHSH, CDR2 LQKENI. The CDR3 coding sequence is TGTGCCAGCTCACCGGGACAGGAAAACATTCAGTACTTC. Translated, it gives CASSPGQENIQYF.

This clonotype turned up a few times. The chain employs TRBV7-2 and TRBJ2-1; 14 bases are a match to TRBD2. Germline lookup yields CDR1 SGHTA and CDR2 FQGNSA. CDR3 length equals 17 residues. J lost 4 bases, V lost 6 bases, and 8 bases had no gene match. The DNA of the CDR3 is TGTGCCAGCAGACGTAGACTAGCGGGAGGGGGTTACAATGAGCAGTTCTTC. It translates to CASRRRLAGGGYNEQFF.

At least ten counts were recorded for this clonotype. The rearrangement links TRBV11-3 to TRBJ2-1; 7 nucleotides match TRBD1. The CDR3 is made up of 14 amino acids. Germline CDR1 and CDR2: SGHNT and YENEEA. The V segment lost 7 bases and the J segment 5 bases; nucleotides outside the gene matches: 8. The CDR3 nucleotides read TGTGCCAGCAACCTCGACAGGGTCGACAATGAGCAGTTCTTC. It specifies CASNLDRVDNEQFF.

V is TRBV5-1 and J is TRBJ2-7; weak D call: TRBD2 (5 bases). The V end was cut by 2 bases, the J end by 3 bases, with 9 bases between. This CDR3 has 13 residues. Germline CDR1 is SGHRS and CDR2 is YFSETQ. The CDR3 DNA reads TGCGCCAGCAGCTTAGGCGGACTCTACGAGCAGTACTTC. It translates to CASSLGGLYEQYF.

This clonotype occurred a few times. The rearrangement uses TRBV20-1 and TRBJ1-4; D is uncertain. Trimming pared 5 bases from V and 2 bases from J, leaving 12 bases between. The CDR3 is made up of 14 amino acids. Germline CDR1 reads DFQATT; CDR2 reads SNEGSKA (reference sequence). The CDR3, as DNA: TGCAGTGCTCTCAAGCCGGGCACTAATGAAAAACTGTTTTTT. This encodes CSALKPGTNEKLFF.

The chain couples TRBV30 to TRBJ2-7, with 7 bases aligning to TRBD2. With V trimmed by 0 bases and J by 2 bases, 4 bases remained unmatched. The CDR3 covers 14 residues. In germline, CDR1 is GTSNPN, CDR2 SVGIG (reference sequence). CDR3: CAWSVLAEPYEQYF. The CDR3 DNA reads as TGTGCCTGGAGTGTCCTAGCGGAACCCTACGAGCAGTACTTC.

This clonotype appeared many times. The gene calls are TRBV7-3 and TRBJ2-3, with 7 bases matching TRBD1. This CDR3 region has 14 residues. Germline V gene sequence: CDR1 SGHTA, CDR2 FQGTGA. V shed 2 bases and J 4 bases; nucleotides not matched to a gene: 3. CDR3 bases: TGTGCCAGCAGCTTACCAGGGACAGCAGATACGCAGTATTTT. Translating gives CASSLPGTADTQYF.